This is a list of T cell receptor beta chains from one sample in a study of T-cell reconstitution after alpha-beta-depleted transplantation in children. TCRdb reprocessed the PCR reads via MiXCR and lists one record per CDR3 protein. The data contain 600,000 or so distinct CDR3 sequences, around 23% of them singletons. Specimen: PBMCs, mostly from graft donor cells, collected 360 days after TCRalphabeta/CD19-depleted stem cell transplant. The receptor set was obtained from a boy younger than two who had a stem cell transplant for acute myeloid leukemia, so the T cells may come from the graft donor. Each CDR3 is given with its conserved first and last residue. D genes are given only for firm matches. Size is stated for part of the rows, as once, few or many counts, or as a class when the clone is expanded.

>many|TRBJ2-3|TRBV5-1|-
CASSIDAPGDTQYF
TGCGCCAGCAGCATAGACGCGCCCGGGGATACGCAGTATTTT
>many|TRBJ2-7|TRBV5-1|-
CASSLDRTYEQYF
TGCGCCAGCAGCTTGGACAGAACCTACGAGCAGTACTTC
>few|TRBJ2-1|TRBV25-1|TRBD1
CASRTGVDEQFF
TGTGCCAGCAGGACAGGGGTCGATGAGCAGTTCTTC
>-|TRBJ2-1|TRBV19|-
CASSIGGPPYNEQFF
TGTGCCAGTAGTATCGGGGGGCCACCTTACAATGAGCAGTTCTTC
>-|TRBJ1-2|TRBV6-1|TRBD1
CASSSPRSGGSGGYTF
TGTGCCAGCAGCTCCCCCAGATCAGGGGGATCTGGGGGCTACACCTTC
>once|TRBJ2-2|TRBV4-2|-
CASSQAQEPVGFTGELFF
TGTGCCAGCAGCCAAGCCCAGGAACCTGTAGGATTCACCGGGGAGCTGTTTTTT
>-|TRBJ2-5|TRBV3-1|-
CASSPYLDGQETQYF
TGTGCCAGCAGTCCGTACTTGGACGGTCAAGAGACCCAGTACTTC
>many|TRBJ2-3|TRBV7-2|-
CASSPWGSTDTQYF
TGTGCCAGCAGCCCGTGGGGTAGCACAGATACGCAGTATTTT
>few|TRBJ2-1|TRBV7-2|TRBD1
CASSREDRESHEQFF
TGTGCCAGCAGCCGCGAAGACAGGGAAAGCCATGAGCAGTTCTTC
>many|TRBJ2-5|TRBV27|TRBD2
CASSRASGVRETQYF
TGTGCCAGCAGTCGGGCTAGCGGGGTCCGAGAGACCCAGTACTTC
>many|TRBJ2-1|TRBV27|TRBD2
CASSLSAGDNEQFF
TGTGCCAGCAGTTTATCCGCGGGAGACAATGAGCAGTTCTTC
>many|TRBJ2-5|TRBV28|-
CASSYQEAFQETQYF
TGTGCCAGCAGTTACCAGGAAGCTTTCCAAGAGACCCAGTACTTC